This T cell receptor beta chain derives from a study of blood T cell repertoires in COVID-19 (dated by TCRdb to 2020 to 2021). Some background on the complete study: Samples covering the acute and convalescent phases of COVID-19 were provided by collaborators in the United States, Italy and Spain. The prospective study material was composed of cDNA or gDNA derived from T cells, B-cell-depleted T cells, or PBMCs. Subjects who had been exposed to COVID-19, were actively infected with it, or had recovered from it provided the deeply sampled blood TCRbeta repertoires that made up the dataset. The repertoires were made available in a free public database intended to serve as a resource for research on the immune response to SARS-CoV-2. Where available, HLA class I and class II types were taken from metadata supplied by the sample provider and were not determined by assay-based typing. The samples were drawn from two sources: the first 160 participants of the ongoing ImmuneRACE study, and 1,254 subjects contributed by 6 global collaborators. The sample metadata nearly always contained a de-identified subject ID, COVID-19 status, age in years and sex. The full study reports these points: Clinical and demographic metadata were provided uncurated, with the amount varying by source and participant.

The immunoSEQ Assay, a bias-controlled multiplex PCR, was used to amplify TCRbeta CDR3 regions from genomic DNA. As for the authors' bioinformatics: Within the assay, amplification of reference gene primers was used to estimate how many nucleated cells each sample contained. To quantify the absolute abundance of each unique TCRbeta CDR3 rearrangement, sequence reads were collapsed and filtered. Productive Simpson clonality was computed per sample as the square root of Simpson's diversity index over productive rearrangements. Here the immuneACCESS table is served through TCRdb, limited to in-frame sequences with V and J called. Missing clones are a known gap in these copies; in checked studies unresolved V genes cover under half, and the rest lacks a known reason. V and J calls and clone size are copied from that table; D and trimming were computed from the DNA. This sample gives about 190,000 clones in total; roughly four fifths of them show up just once. About 13% of the sample is in the top ten clones.

Unmatched junction bases come to 5, with V trimmed by 7 bases and J by 2 bases. As encoded in the germline V gene, CDR1 is SNHLY while CDR2 is FYNNEI. Spanning cysteine to phenylalanine, the CDR3 consists of 15 amino acids. Kept here is only the CDR3 DNA, which spans 45 bases and is read in frame from base 1. This clone was recorded many times. The antigen this receptor binds is unknown. Base qualities are not provided; no much larger clone lies one nucleotide away. Samples from volunteer blood donors who had recovered from COVID-19 were contributed by a second Seattle source. Each collaborating institution followed its own protocols to collect whole blood in K2EDTA tubes. For TCRbeta analysis, collaborator samples were shipped as frozen whole blood, as isolated PBMCs, or as DNA extracted from either sample type.

The rearrangement combines TRBV2 with TRBJ2-1, with 10 middle bases fitting TRBD1. This sequence was found in a man aged 50 to 59 who had recovered from COVID-19. The specimen sequenced was peripheral blood. The DNA is TGTGCCAGCACCGCCGGGACAGGGGCCTACAATGAGCAGTTCTTC. Its amino acids are CASTAGTGAYNEQFF.